A single sample is the source of the 19 T cell receptor beta chains below, sequenced in a study of shared clonotypes between healthy human individuals. The data were produced by immunoSEQ multiplex PCR, yet TCRdb's version contains in-frame clones alone and is incomplete. The sample includes approximately 2.4 million clones, nearly 97% of them seen just once. The material sequenced was naive CD4+ T cells sorted from blood. Subset: CD45RA+ positively selected. The receptor source for this set is a man aged 18 to 29 in good health.

This clone is a singleton in its sample. The V and J genes are TRBV11-2 and TRBJ1-4; D is unclear. V was clipped by 2 bases and J by 3 bases, with 13 bases between them. Germline-derived CDR1 and CDR2 are SGHAT and FQNNGV. The CDR3 is 16 residues long. The CDR3 loop reads CASSLSGSFPNEKLFF. Here the CDR3 DNA reads TGTGCCAGCAGCTTATCGGGGTCCTTCCCTAATGAAAAACTGTTTTTT.

As regards this clone: The same CDR3 is also encoded by other DNA sequences in this sample. The rearrangement uses TRBV9 and TRBJ1-6; D is undetermined. There are 12 residues in the CDR3. The germline gives CDR1 SGDLS, CDR2 YYNGEE. V was cut by 0 bases and J by 7 bases, with 2 bases left in between. CDR3 region: CASSVGNSPLHF. CDR3 nucleotides: TGTGCCAGCAGCGTAGGAAATTCACCCCTCCACTTT.

As regards this clone: This same CDR3 is encoded by further DNA sequences in the sample. The rearrangement joins TRBV30 to TRBJ1-2; D is uncertain. V lost 1 base and J lost 2, with 5 bases in between. From germline, CDR1 is GTSNPN and CDR2 SVGIG (reference sequence). The CDR3 spans 12 residues. CDR3 coding DNA: TGTGCCTGGAGTGGGCAGAACTATGGCTACACCTTC. Its protein is CAWSGQNYGYTF.

The chain joins TRBV28 to TRBJ1-2, with 7 bases that match TRBD1. CDR3 length: 15 residues. Germline CDR1 and CDR2: MDHEN and SYDVKM. J was trimmed by 1 base and V by 3 bases; bases with no gene match: 5. The CDR3 DNA follows: TGTGCCAGCAGTTTGGCAGGGGGAGGTAACTATGGCTACACCTTC. As protein: CASSLAGGGNYGYTF.

V usage is TRBV28 and J usage is TRBJ2-1; D is perhaps TRBD2 (7 bases). Germline V gene lookup returns CDR1 MDHEN and CDR2 SYDVKM. This CDR3 contains 16 residues. Trimming removed 5 bases from V and 5 bases from J, with 19 bases in between. The CDR3 spells CASSVSYRGAHNEQFF. CDR3 nucleotides: TGTGCCAGCAGTGTGTCCTACCGGGGGGCACACAATGAGCAGTTCTTC.

The J gene is TRBJ1-1, the V gene TRBV2; TRBD1 might be the D (5 bases). Germline loops: CDR1 SNHLY, CDR2 FYNNEI. V dropped 3 bases and J dropped 3 bases, with 17 bases sitting between them. The CDR3 runs 16 residues. The CDR3 DNA reads as TGTGCCAGCAGTGACGGAGGGGTAAAGTGGGACACTGAAGCTTTCTTT. It codes for CASSDGGVKWDTEAFF.

This clone was seen just once. The chain employs TRBV25-1 and TRBJ2-3; D is unresolved. This CDR3 is 12 amino acids long. Trimming stripped 4 bases from V and 6 bases from J, with 8 bases between. Germline V lookup: CDR1 MGHDK, CDR2 SYGVNS. CDR3 sequence (DNA): TGTGCCAGCAGTGCCGCCGAGGATACGCAGTATTTT. Translated, it gives CASSAAEDTQYF.

The genes are TRBV28 and TRBJ2-2; D gene uncertain. Trimming cost V 5 bases and J 3 bases, with 7 bases left between them. The germline V gene encodes CDR1 MDHEN and CDR2 SYDVKM. This CDR3 region has 13 residues. CDR3 sequence (DNA): TGTGCCAGCAGTAGCACCTACACCGGGGAGCTGTTTTTT. Translated, it gives CASSSTYTGELFF.

The V gene is TRBV18, the J gene TRBJ1-5; D not certain. CDR3 length: 15 amino acids. Germline assignment: CDR1 KGHSH and CDR2 LQKENI. With 3 bases removed from V and 1 base from J, the gap between germline ends came to 10 bases. Here the CDR3 reads CASSPAVASNQPQHF. The CDR3 nucleotides read TGTGCCAGCTCACCGGCTGTCGCCAGCAATCAGCCCCAGCATTTT.

The V and J genes are TRBV28 and TRBJ2-1, with 8 bases matching TRBD1. This CDR3 has 14 residues. Trimming cost V 3 bases and J 7 bases; bases outside gene matches: 5. CDR1 and CDR2 (germline): MDHEN, SYDVKM. The CDR3 DNA is TGTGCCAGCAGTTTTTCGGACAGGGCAAATGAGCAGTTCTTC. Amino acids: CASSFSDRANEQFF. The full variable domain, completed using reference TRBV28 and TRBJ2-1, is DVKVTQSSRYLVKRTGEKVFLECVQDMDHENMFWYRQDPGLGLRLIYFSYDVKMKEKGDIPEGYSVSREKKERFSLILESASTNQTSMYLCASSFSDRANEQFFGPGTRLTVL.

CDR3 bases: TGTGCCAGCAGCCAAGGGGCAGGGTCTGAGGAAACTTTCTTT. This encodes CASSQGAGSEETFF. The chain joins TRBV4-2 to TRBJ1-1; weak D call: TRBD1 (5 bases). The germline V gene has CDR1 LGHNA and CDR2 YNFKEQ. The length of the CDR3 is 14 residues. Trimming shortened V by 1 base and J by 12 bases, and 18 bases separated the two germline ends.

A single count supports this clone. The chain has TRBV29-1 and TRBJ2-7; possible D gene TRBD1, 5 bases. CDR3 length: 15 residues. Trimming shortened V by 6 bases and J by 2 bases, and 20 bases separated the two germline ends. The germline CDR1 and CDR2 sequences are SQVTM and ANQGSEA. The CDR3 protein is CSVQQDDLGTYEQYF. The DNA for the CDR3 is TGCAGCGTGCAACAGGACGACCTTGGGACCTACGAGCAGTACTTC.

This chain links TRBV14 with TRBJ1-2; 7 bases match TRBD1. Germline CDR1 reads SGHDN; CDR2 reads FVKESK. Unmatched junction bases numbered 3, after V lost 0 bases and J lost 8 bases. This CDR3 is built from 13 residues. This CDR3 is CASSQDPTGGYTF. The DNA for the CDR3 is TGTGCCAGCAGCCAAGATCCGACAGGGGGCTACACCTTC.

The rearrangement uses TRBV28 and TRBJ1-1; TRBD1 matches 9 bases. The CDR3 loop spans 13 amino acids. Looked up from germline, CDR1 is MDHEN and CDR2 is SYDVKM. Losses at the gene ends were 3 bases for V and 8 bases for J; bases not matched to a gene: 4. CDR3: CASSLDRGIEAFF. In DNA, the CDR3 is TGTGCCAGCAGTTTGGACAGGGGTATAGAAGCTTTCTTT.

This clone was picked up one time. The rearrangement joins TRBV7-6 to TRBJ2-7; TRBD2 aligns across 11 bases. The trim removed 9 bases at V and 2 bases at J, leaving 6 bases unmatched. The CDR3 is made up of 14 amino acids. CDR1 SGHVS and CDR2 FNYEAQ come from the germline V gene. CDR3: CASTGTSGTYEQYF. CDR3 in DNA: TGTGCCAGTACCGGGACTAGCGGTACCTACGAGCAGTACTTC.

J is TRBJ1-1 and V is TRBV25-1; no firm D call. Germline V gene sequence: CDR1 MGHDK, CDR2 SYGVNS. The CDR3 covers 11 residues. Trimming cost V 0 bases and J 10 bases, with 6 bases left between them. In DNA form, the CDR3 reads TGTGCCAGCAGTGAATATGGTGGAGCTTTCTTT. Encoded protein: CASSEYGGAFF.

This chain's CDR3 is CASSPGVGGNQPQHF. CDR3 nucleotides: TGTGCCAGTAGCCCAGGTGTTGGGGGCAATCAGCCCCAGCATTTT. V gene TRBV19 combines with J gene TRBJ1-5; D ambiguous. CDR1 is LNHDA and CDR2 is SQIVND in the germline V gene (reference sequence). V lost 6 bases to trimming and J lost 2 bases, with 14 bases between them. The CDR3 extends over 15 amino acids.

This clone has a single count. V is TRBV5-6 and J is TRBJ2-5; TRBD2 might be the D (6 bases). CDR3 size: 15 residues. The germline V gene encodes CDR1 SGHDT and CDR2 YYEEEE. The ends were cut back, 0 bases at V and 2 bases at J, with 11 bases in the middle. CDR3 DNA sequence: TGTGCCAGCAGCTTGGTATCTAGCGCACAAGAGACCCAGTACTTC. This codes for CASSLVSSAQETQYF.

Comments on this clone: This sample includes further DNA sequences coding for the same CDR3. The CDR3 DNA reads TGTGCCATCAGCCCCGGGACTGAAGCTTTCTTT. Its protein is CAISPGTEAFF. The chain is built from TRBV10-3 and TRBJ1-1; D remains unclear. V was clipped by 6 bases and J by 5 bases, with 7 bases between them. In germline, CDR1 is ENHRY, CDR2 SYGVKD. This CDR3 region has 11 residues.